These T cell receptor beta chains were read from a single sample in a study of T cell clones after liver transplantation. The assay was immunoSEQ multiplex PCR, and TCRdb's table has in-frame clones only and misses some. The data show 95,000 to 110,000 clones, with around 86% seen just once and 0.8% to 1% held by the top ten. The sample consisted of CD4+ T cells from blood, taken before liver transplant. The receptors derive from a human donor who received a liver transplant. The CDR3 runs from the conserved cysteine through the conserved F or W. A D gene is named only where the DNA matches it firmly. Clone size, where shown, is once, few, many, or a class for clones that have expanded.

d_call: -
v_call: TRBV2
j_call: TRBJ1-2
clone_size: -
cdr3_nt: TGTGCCAGCAGTGAAGTAGACAGGATTCCCTATGGCTACACCTTC
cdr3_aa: CASSEVDRIPYGYTF

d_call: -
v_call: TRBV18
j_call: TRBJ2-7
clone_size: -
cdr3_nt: TGTGCCAGCTCACCAAGTCGGGGCGAAACCTACGAGCAGTACTTC
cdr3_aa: CASSPSRGETYEQYF

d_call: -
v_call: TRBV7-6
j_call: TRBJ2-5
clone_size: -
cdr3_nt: TGTGCCAGCAGCTTAGCCAAGGGGCCCCAGTACTTC
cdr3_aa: CASSLAKGPQYF

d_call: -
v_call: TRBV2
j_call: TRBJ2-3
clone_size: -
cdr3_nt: TGTGCCAGCAGTGGGGGCCGCACAGATACGCAGTATTTT
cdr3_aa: CASSGGRTDTQYF

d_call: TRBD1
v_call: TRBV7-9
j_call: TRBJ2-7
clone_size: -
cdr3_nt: TGTGCCAGCAGCGCGCCCGGGACAGGGGACTACGAGCAGTACTTC
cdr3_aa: CASSAPGTGDYEQYF

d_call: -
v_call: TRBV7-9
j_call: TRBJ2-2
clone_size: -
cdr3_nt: TGTGCCAGCAGTTCGGCGAACACCGGGGAGCTGTTTTTT
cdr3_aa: CASSSANTGELFF

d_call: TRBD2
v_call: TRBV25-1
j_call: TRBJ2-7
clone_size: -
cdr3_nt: TGTGCCAGCAGTGATCCTAGCGGGAGCTTATACGAGCAGTACTTC
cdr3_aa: CASSDPSGSLYEQYF

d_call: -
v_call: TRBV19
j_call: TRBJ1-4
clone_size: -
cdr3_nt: TGTGCCAGTAGCACCCCCCGGGGGGCTAACGAAAAACTGTTTTTT
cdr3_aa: CASSTPRGANEKLFF

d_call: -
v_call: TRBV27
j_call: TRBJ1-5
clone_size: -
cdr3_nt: TGTGCCAGCAGTAGAGCGGGATATAGCAATCAGCCCCAGCATTTT
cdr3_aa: CASSRAGYSNQPQHF

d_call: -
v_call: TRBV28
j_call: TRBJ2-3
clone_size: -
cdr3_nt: TGTGCCAGCAGGTCCAAGGGGGGACGCTTCACAGATACGCAGTATTTT
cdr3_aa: CASRSKGGRFTDTQYF

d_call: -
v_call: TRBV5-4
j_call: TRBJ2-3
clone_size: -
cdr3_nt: TGTGCCAGCAGCTGGATAACTAGCACAGATACGCAGTATTTT
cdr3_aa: CASSWITSTDTQYF

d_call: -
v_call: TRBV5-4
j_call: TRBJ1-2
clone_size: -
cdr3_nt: TGTGCCAGCAGCTCCCCGGGACCAGCTAACTATGGCTACACCTTC
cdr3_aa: CASSSPGPANYGYTF

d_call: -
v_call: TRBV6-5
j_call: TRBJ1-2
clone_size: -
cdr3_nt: TGTGCCAGCAGGCAGGGGTCGGGTGGCTACACCTTC
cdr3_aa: CASRQGSGGYTF

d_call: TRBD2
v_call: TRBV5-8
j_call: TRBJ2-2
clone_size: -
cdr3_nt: TGTGCCAGCAGCTTGTTTACTAGCGGGCAGGTCGACGGGGAGCTGTTTTTT
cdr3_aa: CASSLFTSGQVDGELFF

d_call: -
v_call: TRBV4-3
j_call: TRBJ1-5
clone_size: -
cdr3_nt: TGCGCCAGCAGCCTAGAGAAAGGCAATCAGCCCCAGCATTTT
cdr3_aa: CASSLEKGNQPQHF

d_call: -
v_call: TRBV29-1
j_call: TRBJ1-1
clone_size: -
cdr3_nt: TGCAGCGTTGAAGGAAGGCAAGGGGGGGCGAGCACTGAAGCTTTCTTT
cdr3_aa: CSVEGRQGGASTEAFF

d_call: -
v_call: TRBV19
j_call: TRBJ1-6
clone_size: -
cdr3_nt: TGTGCCAGTAGTATCTCCGGACAGTATAATTCACCCCTCCACTTT
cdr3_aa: CASSISGQYNSPLHF

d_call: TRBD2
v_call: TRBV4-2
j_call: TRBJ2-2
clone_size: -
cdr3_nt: TGTGCCAGCAGCCATCCTACCGGGACTAGCGGGGCGAACACCGGGGAGCTGTTTTTT
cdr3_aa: CASSHPTGTSGANTGELFF

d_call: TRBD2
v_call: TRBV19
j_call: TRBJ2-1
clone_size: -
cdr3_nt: TGTGCCAGTAGCCTCGGGACTAGTATCGATGAGCAGTTCTTC
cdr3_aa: CASSLGTSIDEQFF

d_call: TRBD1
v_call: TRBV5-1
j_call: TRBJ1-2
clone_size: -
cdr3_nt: TGCGCCAGCAGCACGGGACAGTATGGCTACACCTTC
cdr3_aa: CASSTGQYGYTF

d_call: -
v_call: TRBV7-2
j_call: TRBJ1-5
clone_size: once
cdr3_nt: TGTGCCAGCAGCTTAATGGGGGGCCATAGCAATCAGCCCCAGCATTTT
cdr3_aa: CASSLMGGHSNQPQHF

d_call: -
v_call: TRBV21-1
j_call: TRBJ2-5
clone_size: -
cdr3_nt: TGTGCCAGCAGCCCCCTTGAAGAGGTAGAGACCCAGTACTTC
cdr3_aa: CASSPLEEVETQYF

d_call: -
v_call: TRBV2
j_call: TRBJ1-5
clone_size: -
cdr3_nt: TGTGCCAGCAGTGTGGGGACTAATCAGCCCCAGCATTTT
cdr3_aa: CASSVGTNQPQHF

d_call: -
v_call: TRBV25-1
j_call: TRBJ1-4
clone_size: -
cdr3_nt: TGTGCCAGCAGTGGAGGGATGGGTGAAAAACTGTTTTTT
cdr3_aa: CASSGGMGEKLFF

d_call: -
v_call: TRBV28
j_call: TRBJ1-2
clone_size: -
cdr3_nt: TGTGCCAGCAGTGGACGGACTAACTATGGCTACACCTTC
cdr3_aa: CASSGRTNYGYTF

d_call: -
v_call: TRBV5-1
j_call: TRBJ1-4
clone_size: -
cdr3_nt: TGCGCCAGCAGCTTGAGGGGTAATGAAAAACTGTTTTTT
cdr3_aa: CASSLRGNEKLFF

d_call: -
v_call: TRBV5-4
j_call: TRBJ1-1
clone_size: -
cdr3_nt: TGTGCCAGCAGCAGAGTTGTGGGTGACACTGAAGCTTTCTTT
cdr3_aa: CASSRVVGDTEAFF

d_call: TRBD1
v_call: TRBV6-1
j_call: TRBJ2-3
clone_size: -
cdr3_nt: TGTGCCAGCAGTGAAGTTAACAGGGGAACAGATACGCAGTATTTT
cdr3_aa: CASSEVNRGTDTQYF

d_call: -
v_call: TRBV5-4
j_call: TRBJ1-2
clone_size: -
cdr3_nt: TGTGCCAGCAGCTTGGGGCCGGGAGACTATGGCTACACCTTC
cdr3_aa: CASSLGPGDYGYTF

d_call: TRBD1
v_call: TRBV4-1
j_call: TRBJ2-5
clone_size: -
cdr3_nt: TGCGCCAGCAGCCAAGTCCCACGGACAGGCAGAGAGACCCAGTACTTC
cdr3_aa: CASSQVPRTGRETQYF

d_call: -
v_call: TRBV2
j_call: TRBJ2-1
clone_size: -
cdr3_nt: TGTGCCAGCAGCCCGGACTACAATGAGCAGTTCTTC
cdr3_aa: CASSPDYNEQFF

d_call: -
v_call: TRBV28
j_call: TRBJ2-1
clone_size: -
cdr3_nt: TGTGCCACCGGAGCGGACAGCTCCTACAATGAGCAGTTCTTC
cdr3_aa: CATGADSSYNEQFF

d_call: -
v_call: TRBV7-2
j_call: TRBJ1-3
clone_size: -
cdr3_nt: TGTGCCAGCAGCCGCTCCAGCCAGGGGATTGGGTCCGGAAACACCATATATTTT
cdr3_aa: CASSRSSQGIGSGNTIYF

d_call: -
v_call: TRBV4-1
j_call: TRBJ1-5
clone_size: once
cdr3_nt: TGCGCCAGCAGCCAAGGGGGACACCTTAGCAATCAGCCCCAGCATTTT
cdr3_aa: CASSQGGHLSNQPQHF

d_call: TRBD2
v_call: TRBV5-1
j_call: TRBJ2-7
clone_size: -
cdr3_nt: TGCGCCAGCAGCTCTGCCTGGGTTAGCGGGAATCCCTACGAGCAGTACTTC
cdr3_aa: CASSSAWVSGNPYEQYF